A single sample is the source of the 8 T cell receptor beta chains below, sequenced in a study of T cells after somatic rescue of genetic block. Produced via immunoSEQ multiplex PCR; TCRdb's table is partial and in-frame only. The sample has about 72,000 clones; roughly 93% are singletons. The sample comprised peripheral blood mononuclear cells (PBMCs). Receptors were obtained from a man aged 25 to 40.

The V call is TRBV5-1, the J call TRBJ1-4; maybe TRBD1 (5 bases). Germline V CDR1 and CDR2: SGHRS, YFSETQ. The CDR3 runs to 13 residues. The V and J ends lost 7 bases and 7 bases respectively, with 14 bases between them. The CDR3 protein is CASSGGGGEKLFF. The CDR3 DNA reads TGCGCCAGCTCGGGAGGCGGGGGTGAAAAACTGTTTTTT.

The chain has TRBV6-6 and TRBJ2-7, with 7 bases identical to TRBD2. This CDR3 contains 16 residues. Germline loops: CDR1 MNHNY, CDR2 SVGAGI (reference sequence). V lost 7 bases, J lost 6 bases, and 18 bases stayed unmatched. The CDR3 sequence is CASTGYVGGRATEQYF. The CDR3, as DNA: TGTGCCAGCACCGGCTATGTGGGAGGGAGGGCCACCGAGCAGTACTTC.

This chain uses TRBV5-1 with TRBJ2-5, with D possibly matching TRBD2 (5 bases). The CDR3 contains 14 residues. CDR1 and CDR2 from the germline V gene are SGHRS and YFSETQ. V shed 4 bases and J shed 5 bases, with 15 bases lying between them. The CDR3: CASSQRTGSETQYF. The CDR3 DNA is TGCGCCAGCAGCCAGAGGACGGGGAGCGAGACCCAGTACTTC.

The gene calls are TRBV27 and TRBJ2-3; 9 nucleotides align to TRBD1. Per the germline V gene, CDR1 is MNHEY and CDR2 is SMNVEV (reference sequence). V was clipped by 0 bases and J by 4 bases; unmatched bases: 8. The CDR3 totals 17 residues. The CDR3 region is CASSLSSGTGRPDTQYF. DNA for the CDR3: TGTGCCAGCAGTTTATCCTCCGGGACAGGGCGCCCAGATACGCAGTATTTT.

The genes are TRBV19 and TRBJ1-2; no firm D call. The germline gives CDR1 LNHDA, CDR2 SQIVND (reference sequence). V was shortened by 9 bases and J by 3 bases, with 17 bases between the two germline ends. CDR3 size: 14 residues. DNA of the CDR3: TGTGCCAGCCTACCGGGAAAAAGGGACTATGGCTACACCTTC. It is translated as CASLPGKRDYGYTF.

The V call is TRBV6-1, the J call TRBJ1-2, with 7 nucleotides matching TRBD1. V dropped 1 base and J dropped 4; count of bases not matched to a gene: 3. Germline V lookup: CDR1 MNHNS, CDR2 SASEGT. There are 14 residues in the CDR3. The CDR3 DNA is TGTGCCAGCAGTGAAGTAAGGACAGGCTATGGCTACACCTTC. Its translation is CASSEVRTGYGYTF.

This chain connects TRBV6-1 to TRBJ1-1; 10 nucleotides match TRBD1. Germline V gene sequence: CDR1 MNHNS, CDR2 SASEGT. V lost 6 bases and J lost 5; bases outside the gene matches: 6. This CDR3 is 14 amino acids long. For the CDR3, the DNA is TGTGCCAGCAGAGGGACAGGGGAGAGAACTGAAGCTTTCTTT. This codes for CASRGTGERTEAFF.

V gene TRBV10-1 combines with J gene TRBJ1-4, with TRBD1 identical over 8 bases. Germline CDR1 is WNHNN and CDR2 is SYGVQD (reference sequence). The V segment lost 9 bases and the J segment 8 bases; nucleotides outside the gene matches: 8. This CDR3 is built from 13 residues. CDR3 region: CASPGQVHEKLFF. CDR3 nucleotide sequence: TGCGCCAGTCCGGGACAGGTTCACGAAAAACTGTTTTTT.